Here is one T cell receptor beta chain with its context. The sample carries other DNA sequences with the same CDR3. Each subset's genomic DNA was split evenly across several immunoSEQ plates. Data came from immunoSEQ multiplex PCR; TCRdb stores just in-frame clones and leaves some out. The table includes more than 2 million clones, 85% to 95% detected once. The data are from a study of shared clonotypes between healthy human individuals. At the level of the study: Each donor's CD8 memory used one plate, CD8 naive two, each CD4 subset three.

In germline, CDR1 is SGHRS, CDR2 YFSETQ. This CDR3 contains 13 residues. Trimming shortened V by 2 bases and J by 5 bases, and 10 bases separated the two germline ends. Sequencing was performed on naive CD4+ T cells sorted from blood. The subset was: CD45RA+ positively selected. The chain combines TRBV5-1 with TRBJ2-5; TRBD1 is a possible D gene (5 bases). This sequence originates from a young man in good health. CDR3 amino acids: CASSFRQGETQYF. CDR3 in DNA: TGCGCCAGCAGCTTTCGGCAGGGTGAGACCCAGTACTTC. The full variable domain, rest sourced from reference TRBV5-1 and TRBJ2-5, is KAGVTQTPRYLIKTRGQQVTLSCSPISGHRSVSWYQQTPGQGLQFLFEYFSETQRNKGNFPGRFSGRQFSNSRSEMNVSTLELGDSALYLCASSFRQGETQYFGPGTRLLVL.